Below are 32 T cell receptor beta chains sequenced from a single sample in a study of lymphopenia after photon versus proton radiotherapy. Data came from immunoSEQ multiplex PCR; TCRdb stores just in-frame clones and leaves some out. The sample contains around 20,000 clones, about nine tenths of which appear only once. Source: peripheral blood, taken from a patient treated with photon-based radiotherapy. Receptors were obtained from a man aged 60 to 75 with pancreatic cancer.

The V gene is TRBV4-2, the J gene TRBJ2-5; TRBD2 aligns across 10 bases. V was clipped by 2 bases and J by 5 bases; unmatched bases: 2. This CDR3 has 14 residues. Looked up from germline, CDR1 is LGHNA and CDR2 is YNFKEQ. CDR3: CASSQRGLAETQYF. CDR3 DNA sequence: TGTGCCAGCAGCCAACGGGGACTAGCGGAGACCCAGTACTTC.

The chain is built from TRBV2 and TRBJ1-4; no reliable D call. This CDR3 region has 12 residues. CDR1 and CDR2 (germline): SNHLY, FYNNEI. Between the trimmed V and J ends, which lost 5 bases and 10 bases, there was a span of 11 bases. In nucleotides, the CDR3 is TGTGCCAGCAGTTATGGGGAGGTAAAACTGTTTTTT. Amino acid sequence: CASSYGEVKLFF.

V and J are TRBV30 and TRBJ2-3, with TRBD2 matching over 13 bases. CDR1 and CDR2 (germline): GTSNPN, SVGIG (reference sequence). Trimming cost V 0 bases and J 4 bases; bases outside gene matches: 1. This CDR3 spans 15 amino acids. DNA of the CDR3: TGTGCCTGGAGTGTACTAGCGGGGGGGTCAGATACGCAGTATTTT. Protein: CAWSVLAGGSDTQYF.

The V gene is TRBV18, the J gene TRBJ2-3; D not resolved. CDR1 and CDR2 from the germline V gene are KGHSH and LQKENI. Trimming cost V 3 bases and J 4 bases, with 14 bases left between them. The CDR3 has 15 residues. CDR3 DNA sequence: TGTGCCAGCTCACCCCTCGGCCAGAGAGCAGATACGCAGTATTTT. This encodes CASSPLGQRADTQYF. Full variable domain (outside the CDR3, taken from reference TRBV18 and TRBJ2-3): NAGVMQNPRHLVRRRGQEARLRCSPMKGHSHVYWYRQLPEEGLKFMVYLQKENIIDESGMPKERFSAEFPKEGPSILRIQQVVRGDSAAYFCASSPLGQRADTQYFGPGTRLTVL.

The V and J genes are TRBV6-5 and TRBJ2-3, with D perhaps matching TRBD1 (5 bases). The CDR3 contains 14 residues. V was shortened by 4 bases and J by 7 bases, with 15 bases between the two germline ends. CDR1 MNHEY and CDR2 SVGAGI come from the germline V gene. CDR3 loop: CASSFRARGHTQYF. CDR3 nucleotide sequence: TGTGCCAGCAGTTTCCGGGCAAGGGGTCATACGCAGTATTTT.

The J gene is TRBJ1-1, the V gene TRBV27; possibly TRBD1 for D (5 bases). V shed 10 bases and J shed 5 bases, with 20 bases lying between them. Germline CDR1 MNHEY, CDR2 SMNVEV (reference sequence). The CDR3 is 14 amino acids. CDR3 nucleotides: TGTGCCACAGCCGACAGTCTCGCGCGGACTGAAGCTTTCTTT. This codes for CATADSLARTEAFF.

This clone was detected only once. The genes are TRBV2 and TRBJ1-2; the D gene is possibly TRBD1 (5 bases). This CDR3 is 15 amino acids long. V gave up 5 bases and J gave up 6 bases, with 19 bases separating them. CDR1 is SNHLY and CDR2 is FYNNEI in the germline V gene. CDR3 sequence (DNA): TGTGCCAGCAGTCCGCCGGGGCATCAGATCGATGGCTACACCTTC. Translating it yields CASSPPGHQIDGYTF.

This rearrangement joins TRBV30 to TRBJ2-4; 8 bases match TRBD1. Germline V CDR1 and CDR2: GTSNPN, SVGIG (reference sequence). This CDR3 spans 16 amino acids. V lost 3 bases to trimming and J lost 3 bases; unmatched junction nucleotides: 10. In DNA form, the CDR3 reads TGTGCCTGGAGGCCCTGGACAGGGAACTACAAAAACATTCAGTACTTC. Its protein is CAWRPWTGNYKNIQYF.

The rearrangement links TRBV11-2 to TRBJ2-7; D gene ambiguous. The CDR3 extends over 12 amino acids. CDR1 is SGHAT, CDR2 FQNNGV, per germline. Trimming took off 3 bases at V and 4 bases at J, with 7 bases between the two ends. For the CDR3, the DNA is TGTGCCAGCAGCTTTGGGTTATACGAGCAGTACTTC. It is translated as CASSFGLYEQYF.

The chain joins TRBV27 to TRBJ1-2; D may be TRBD1 (6 bases). V lost 7 bases, J lost 2 bases, and 14 bases lay in between. CDR1 MNHEY and CDR2 SMNVEV come from the germline V gene (reference sequence). This CDR3 is built from 14 residues. This CDR3 reads CASNPGTGNYGYTF. The DNA for the CDR3 is TGTGCCAGCAATCCCGGAACAGGGAACTATGGCTACACCTTC.

The genes are TRBV7-8 and TRBJ1-5; D is unclear. Looked up from germline, CDR1 is SGHVS and CDR2 is FQNEAQ. Trimming stripped 6 bases from V and 0 bases from J, with 15 bases between. There are 16 residues in the CDR3. The CDR3 DNA reads TGTGCCAGCAGTCATGAGGCACTTCTTAGCAATCAGCCCCAGCATTTT. This encodes CASSHEALLSNQPQHF.

Of note for this clone: It is likely a read error, because the conserved phenylalanine at the end of the CDR3 is missing. V usage is TRBV15 and J usage is TRBJ1-6; 8 bases line up with TRBD1. Germline CDR1 and CDR2: LNHNV and YYDKDF (reference sequence). V gave up 5 bases and J gave up 6 bases; unmatched junction bases: 6. The CDR3 loop spans 15 amino acids. The CDR3 region has the DNA TGTGCCACCAGCCGTGGACAGGGTCGTAATTCACCCCTCCACCTT. Protein sequence: CATSRGQGRNSPLHL.

The rearrangement joins TRBV5-6 to TRBJ2-5; D is ambiguous. The CDR3 contains 13 residues. Trimming removed 4 bases at V and 1 base at J, with 8 bases between. Germline V gene lookup returns CDR1 SGHDT and CDR2 YYEEEE. The CDR3 protein is CASSAFFQETQYF. The CDR3 DNA reads as TGTGCCAGCAGCGCATTCTTCCAAGAGACCCAGTACTTC.

This sequence joins TRBV21-1 and TRBJ2-7. TRBV21-1 is assigned pseudogene status. The CDR3 is 10 amino acids. The CDR3 DNA is TGTGCCAGCAGCAAGGACGAGCAGTACTTC. Protein: CASSKDEQYF.

The V and J genes are TRBV7-6 and TRBJ2-7; TRBD1 matches 10 bases. Germline CDR1 SGHVS, CDR2 FNYEAQ. The length of the CDR3 is 15 residues. Trimming removed 4 bases from V and 3 bases from J; junction bases left unmatched: 6. The CDR3 sequence: CASSSRTGGSYEQYF. The CDR3 DNA sequence: TGTGCCAGCAGCTCCAGGACAGGGGGTAGCTACGAGCAGTACTTC. Filled out from reference TRBV7-6 and TRBJ2-7, the complete variable domain reads GAGVSQSPRYKVTKRGQDVALRCDPISGHVSLYWYRQALGQGPEFLTYFNYEAQQDKSGLPNDRFSAERPEGSISTLTIQRTEQRDSAMYRCASSSRTGGSYEQYFGPGTRLTVT.

The J gene is TRBJ2-5, the V gene TRBV15; 7 nucleotides agree with TRBD1. The CDR3 spans 15 residues. Germline CDR1 and CDR2: LNHNV and YYDKDF (reference sequence). V shed 6 bases, J shed 2 bases, and the junction held 9 bases outside the gene matches. CDR3 sequence: CATSKGGRGQETQYF. The CDR3 nucleotides are TGTGCCACCAGTAAAGGGGGCAGGGGACAAGAGACCCAGTACTTC. The full variable domain, in which reference TRBV15 and TRBJ2-5 provide the parts outside the CDR3, is DAMVIQNPRYQVTQFGKPVTLSCSQTLNHNVMYWYQQKSSQAPKLLFHYYDKDFNNEADTPDNFQSRRPNTSFCFLDIRSPGLGDTAMYLCATSKGGRGQETQYFGPGTRLLVL.

The chain employs TRBV9 and TRBJ2-2; 8 bases line up with TRBD2. The CDR3 is made up of 15 amino acids. The trim removed 1 base at V and 7 bases at J, leaving 6 bases unmatched. Per germline, CDR1 SGDLS and CDR2 YYNGEE. Written as DNA, the CDR3 is TGTGCCAGCAGCGTATCGGGACTAGTAAGCGGGGAGCTGTTTTTT. Its protein is CASSVSGLVSGELFF.

The chain has TRBV6-5 and TRBJ1-5; D is unclear. Germline values: CDR1 MNHEY, CDR2 SVGAGI. The germline V and J ends were trimmed by 5 bases and 0 bases, with 8 bases remaining between them. The CDR3 extends over 14 amino acids. CDR3 loop: CASSPNYSNQPQHF. As DNA, the CDR3 is TGTGCCAGCAGTCCTAATTATAGCAATCAGCCCCAGCATTTT.

The V call is TRBV13, the J call TRBJ1-3; D unresolved. This CDR3 has 14 residues. Germline assignment: CDR1 PRHDT and CDR2 FYEKMQ (reference sequence). The V gene lost 2 bases and the J gene lost 0 bases, with 5 bases spanning the gap. CDR3 sequence reads: CASSLTSSGNTIYF. As DNA, the CDR3 is TGTGCCAGCAGCTTAACGAGCTCTGGAAACACCATATATTTT.

V gene TRBV7-2 combines with J gene TRBJ2-7; TRBD1 agrees at 11 bases. With V trimmed by 1 base and J by 5 bases, 4 bases remained unmatched. Germline V gene data show CDR1 as SGHTA and CDR2 as FQGNSA. This CDR3 is built from 15 residues. CDR3 region: CASSLVRTGGNEQYF. CDR3 in DNA: TGTGCCAGCAGCTTAGTTCGGACAGGGGGCAACGAGCAGTACTTC.

V is TRBV4-3 and J is TRBJ2-6; D unresolved. The CDR3 contains 14 residues. Trimming cost V 0 bases and J 5 bases, with 5 bases left between them. Germline CDR1 LGHNA, CDR2 YSLEER. CDR3 residues: CASSQDPWANVLTF. The CDR3 coding sequence is TGCGCCAGCAGCCAAGACCCCTGGGCCAACGTCCTGACTTTC.

The sample holds one count of this clone. The chain uses TRBV19 and TRBJ1-5; D is ambiguous. V was cut by 6 bases and J by 0 bases, with 12 bases left in between. This CDR3 contains 15 residues. Germline CDR1 is LNHDA and CDR2 is SQIVND (reference sequence). In nucleotides, the CDR3 is TGTGCCAGTAGGGAAACAGAGTATAGCAATCAGCCCCAGCATTTT. Protein: CASRETEYSNQPQHF. The full variable domain, rest sourced from reference TRBV19 and TRBJ1-5, is DGGITQSPKYLFRKEGQNVTLSCEQNLNHDAMYWYRQDPGQGLRLIYYSQIVNDFQKGDIAEGYSVSREKKESFPLTVTSAQKNPTAFYLCASRETEYSNQPQHFGDGTRLSIL.

The chain employs TRBV18 and TRBJ1-4; a weak D match, TRBD1 (6 bases). Deletions cut 6 bases from V and 8 bases from J, with 19 bases between. The CDR3 has 15 residues. Germline CDR1 reads KGHSH; CDR2 reads LQKENI. The CDR3, as DNA: TGTGCCAGCTCGCACTCCAGGGGCTTAGGCGAAAAACTGTTTTTT. It yields the protein CASSHSRGLGEKLFF.

The V gene is TRBV27, the J gene TRBJ2-1; tentatively, D is TRBD1 (6 bases). The CDR3 sequence is 14 residues long. Germline-derived CDR1 and CDR2 are MNHEY and SMNVEV (reference sequence). V lost 4 bases, J lost 5 bases, and 12 bases lay in between. In nucleotides, the CDR3 is TGTGCCAGCAGTTCCATGGGACACAACAATGAGCAGTTCTTC. Amino acids: CASSSMGHNNEQFF.

This chain links TRBV5-1 with TRBJ1-2; maybe TRBD1 (6 bases). The CDR3 loop spans 16 amino acids. Trimming cost V 0 bases and J 6 bases, with 18 bases left between them. From germline, CDR1 is SGHRS and CDR2 YFSETQ. CDR3 in amino acids: CASSLAPMGAGNGYTF. DNA for the CDR3: TGCGCCAGCAGCTTGGCCCCCATGGGGGCAGGGAATGGCTACACCTTC.

The gene calls are TRBV4-1 and TRBJ2-1; 7 nucleotides line up with TRBD1. Per the germline V gene, CDR1 is MGHRA and CDR2 is YSYEKL. V shed 4 bases and J 5 bases; nucleotides not matched to a gene: 2. The CDR3 is 13 amino acids. The CDR3 protein is CASSRDRNNEQFF. Here the CDR3 DNA reads TGCGCCAGCAGCCGGGACAGAAACAATGAGCAGTTCTTC.

This chain joins TRBV5-1 and TRBJ2-7; perhaps TRBD1 as D (6 bases). Germline CDR1 is SGHRS and CDR2 is YFSETQ. The ends were cut back, 4 bases at V and 6 bases at J, with 17 bases in the middle. The CDR3 runs 14 residues. In DNA, the CDR3 is TGCGCCAGCAGCCGTCGAGGGGGAATTTCCGAGCAGTACTTC. Its translation is CASSRRGGISEQYF.

The V call is TRBV2, the J call TRBJ2-4; the match to TRBD1 covers 7 bases. This CDR3 region has 13 residues. Germline V lookup: CDR1 SNHLY, CDR2 FYNNEI. V dropped 5 bases and J dropped 8; count of bases not matched to a gene: 6. Here the CDR3 DNA reads TGTGCCAGCAGTAAAGAGGGGGCGGACATTCAGTACTTC. Protein: CASSKEGADIQYF. Full variable domain (rest looked up from reference TRBV2 and TRBJ2-4): EPEVTQTPSHQVTQMGQEVILRCVPISNHLYFYWYRQILGQKVEFLVSFYNNEISEKSEIFDDQFSVERPDGSNFTLKIRSTKLEDSAMYFCASSKEGADIQYFGAGTRLSVL.

The chain recombines TRBV19 with TRBJ1-4, with 8 bases fitting TRBD1. Germline trimming cut 6 bases from V and 5 bases from J; bases unmatched to any gene: 11. This CDR3 is built from 16 residues. Germline CDR1 LNHDA, CDR2 SQIVND (reference sequence). The CDR3, as DNA: TGTGCCAGTAGAAACTTGAACAGGGGGGCAAATGAAAAACTGTTTTTT. It encodes CASRNLNRGANEKLFF.

This chain links TRBV29-1 with TRBJ1-6; 10 bases are shared with TRBD1. J lost 5 bases, V lost 7 bases, and 5 bases had no gene match. The CDR3 totals 14 residues. The germline V gene has CDR1 SQVTM and CDR2 ANQGSEA. CDR3 residues: CSALGTGDNSPLHF. CDR3 bases: TGCAGCGCGTTAGGGACAGGGGATAATTCACCCCTCCACTTT.

The chain joins TRBV7-8 to TRBJ2-1, with D perhaps TRBD2 (7 bases). The CDR3 has 17 amino acids. Trimming took off 2 bases at V and 5 bases at J, with 19 bases between the two ends. Per the germline V gene, CDR1 is SGHVS and CDR2 is FQNEAQ. CDR3 sequence reads: CASSLRGGVQADNEQFF. The CDR3 DNA follows: TGTGCCAGCAGCTTAAGGGGGGGCGTACAGGCGGACAATGAGCAGTTCTTC.

The chain uses TRBV2 and TRBJ1-4, with 8 positions matching TRBD1. The V gene's germline CDR1 is SNHLY and CDR2 FYNNEI. V shed 6 bases and J 7 bases; nucleotides not matched to a gene: 1. This CDR3 contains 12 residues. CDR3 in amino acids: CASRGTGEKLFF. CDR3 sequence (DNA): TGTGCCAGCAGGGGGACAGGTGAAAAACTGTTTTTT. Complete variable domain (other parts from reference TRBV2 and TRBJ1-4): EPEVTQTPSHQVTQMGQEVILRCVPISNHLYFYWYRQILGQKVEFLVSFYNNEISEKSEIFDDQFSVERPDGSNFTLKIRSTKLEDSAMYFCASRGTGEKLFFGSGTQLSVL.